These 27 T cell receptor beta chains originate from one sample sequenced in a study of long-term antiretroviral therapy in people with HIV (dated 2022 in TCRdb). The immunoSEQ hsTCRB v3.0 assay was used at survey level resolution for TRB variable region sequencing. TCRdb holds this immuneACCESS table with in-frame rearrangements only. Some clones are missing; in checked studies, unresolved V genes explain under half, and the rest has no known cause. This sample comprises 15,000 to 20,000 clones, more than 70% of them detected only once. The biggest ten clones account for 7.5% to 8% of the sample. The source material was unsorted PBMCs, sampled at the start of antiretroviral therapy, before treatment. These receptors were obtained from a woman aged 40 to 49 with HIV.

V is TRBV18 and J is TRBJ1-1; TRBD1 aligns across 7 bases. The V gene end was trimmed by 6 bases and the J gene end by 7 bases; junction bases not matched to a gene: 5. The CDR3 is made up of 12 amino acids. Per germline, CDR1 KGHSH and CDR2 LQKENI. The CDR3 loop is CASSPQGGEAFF. Here the CDR3 DNA reads TGTGCCAGCTCGCCTCAGGGGGGTGAAGCTTTCTTT.

The CDR3 loop is CASSIAQDRAYGYTF. The CDR3 region has the DNA TGTGCCAGCAGTATCGCTCAGGACAGGGCTTACGGCTACACCTTC. V usage is TRBV6-5 and J usage is TRBJ1-2; 8 positions agree with TRBD1. J lost 8 bases, V lost 5 bases, and 13 bases had no gene match. This CDR3 has 15 residues. Germline loops: CDR1 MNHEY, CDR2 SVGAGI.

This clone was recorded a few times. This chain links TRBV7-6 with TRBJ2-7, with a possible D match to TRBD2 (6 bases). V gave up 2 bases and J gave up 2 bases, with 13 bases separating them. Per germline, CDR1 SGHVS and CDR2 FNYEAQ. The CDR3 has 15 residues. In nucleotides, the CDR3 is TGTGCCAGCAGCTTACAGGGCGGGGTCGCCTACGAGCAGTACTTC. The encoded protein is CASSLQGGVAYEQYF.

The rearrangement links TRBV9 to TRBJ2-7; 10 bases align to TRBD1. Germline V lookup: CDR1 SGDLS, CDR2 YYNGEE. The ends lost 0 bases at V and 6 bases at J; junction bases unmatched: 3. The CDR3 has 14 amino acids. CDR3 protein: CASSVGDRGTEQYF. Here the CDR3 DNA reads TGTGCCAGCAGCGTAGGGGACAGGGGTACCGAGCAGTACTTC.

J is TRBJ1-3 and V is TRBV10-3; D gene uncertain. Trimming left V 0 bases short and J 1 base short, with 10 bases between. CDR3 size: 16 residues. CDR1 is ENHRY and CDR2 is SYGVKD in the germline V gene. This CDR3 reads CAISESMMGSGNTIYF. Written as DNA, the CDR3 is TGTGCCATCAGTGAGTCGATGATGGGATCTGGAAACACCATATATTTT.

V is TRBV13 and J is TRBJ2-3; the D call may be TRBD1 or TRBD2 (6 bases each). This CDR3 comprises 19 residues. Germline V gene lookup returns CDR1 PRHDT and CDR2 FYEKMQ (reference sequence). V was trimmed by 1 base and J by 1 base, leaving 21 bases between them. The CDR3 region is CASSLVVLGGSLGTDTQYF. The CDR3 bases are TGTGCCAGCAGCTTAGTAGTCTTGGGGGGCTCTTTGGGCACAGATACGCAGTATTTT. Variable domain in full (rest from reference TRBV13 and TRBJ2-3): AAGVIQSPRHLIKEKRETATLKCYPIPRHDTVYWYQQGPGQDPQFLISFYEKMQSDKGSIPDRFSAQQFSDYHSELNMSSLELGDSALYFCASSLVVLGGSLGTDTQYFGPGTRLTVL.

The chain joins TRBV7-8 to TRBJ2-6; D is possibly TRBD1 (5 bases). With 4 bases removed from V and 2 bases from J, the gap between germline ends came to 15 bases. The CDR3 is 17 amino acids. Germline values: CDR1 SGHVS, CDR2 FQNEAQ. The CDR3 loop reads CASSSPPTRAGANVLTF. DNA of the CDR3: TGTGCCAGCAGCTCACCCCCCACCAGGGCTGGGGCCAACGTCCTGACTTTC.

This chain uses TRBV2 with TRBJ1-1; TRBD1 agrees at 10 bases. The germline V gene encodes CDR1 SNHLY and CDR2 FYNNEI. The V segment lost 10 bases and the J segment 3 bases; nucleotides outside the gene matches: 8. The CDR3 length is 14 residues. The CDR3 DNA reads as TGTGCCACCCCGGGACAGGGGAGGGACACTGAAGCTTTCTTT. Translation gives CATPGQGRDTEAFF.

The chain carries TRBV4-1 and TRBJ2-5; TRBD1 is a possible D gene (6 bases). V lost 4 bases to trimming and J lost 3 bases, with 12 bases between them. This CDR3 region has 14 residues. Germline CDR1 reads MGHRA; CDR2 reads YSYEKL. CDR3 loop: CASSPGQQKETQYF. CDR3 nucleotide sequence: TGCGCCAGCAGCCCAGGACAGCAGAAAGAGACCCAGTACTTC.

The chain employs TRBV4-3 and TRBJ2-3; 7 positions agree with TRBD2. The CDR3 consists of 16 residues. The germline CDR1 and CDR2 sequences are LGHNA and YSLEER. J gave up 2 bases and V 6 bases, and 11 bases lay outside the gene matches. DNA for the CDR3: TGCGCCAGCAGTCTCGATTGGGCGGGGGACACAGATACGCAGTATTTT. Amino acid sequence: CASSLDWAGDTDTQYF.

V and J are TRBV28 and TRBJ1-2; D is uncertain. Trimming removed 4 bases at V and 2 bases at J, with 14 bases between. Germline loops: CDR1 MDHEN, CDR2 SYDVKM. The CDR3 sequence is 15 residues long. The CDR3 DNA is TGTGCCAGCAGTTCCCCCCCAGGCCAGAACTATGGCTACACCTTC. Residues: CASSSPPGQNYGYTF.

The chain couples TRBV4-1 to TRBJ2-7; 10 bases are shared with TRBD2. CDR3 length: 14 amino acids. Trimming at V came to 4 bases and at J to 2 bases, leaving 2 bases not matched to a gene. Per the germline V gene, CDR1 is MGHRA and CDR2 is YSYEKL. The CDR3: CASSLSGGTYEQYF. The CDR3 DNA follows: TGCGCCAGCAGCCTTAGCGGGGGGACCTACGAGCAGTACTTC.

The chain employs TRBV5-6 and TRBJ2-7, with 11 bases matching TRBD2. CDR3 size: 15 residues. With V trimmed by 0 bases and J by 4 bases, 3 bases remained unmatched. The germline V gene has CDR1 SGHDT and CDR2 YYEEEE. DNA for the CDR3: TGTGCCAGCAGCTTGGAACTAGCGGGGGTTTACGAGCAGTACTTC. This encodes CASSLELAGVYEQYF.

This chain joins TRBV7-6 and TRBJ2-5; 9 bases are a match to TRBD2. CDR1 SGHVS and CDR2 FNYEAQ come from the germline V gene. The CDR3 has 17 residues. J gave up 5 bases and V 0 bases, and 10 bases lay outside the gene matches. The CDR3 nucleotides read TGTGCCAGCAGCTTAGCGCTTGGGCGGGGGGGCCGGGAGACCCAGTACTTC. Amino acid sequence: CASSLALGRGGRETQYF. Full variable domain (remainder filled in from reference TRBV7-6 and TRBJ2-5): GAGVSQSPRYKVTKRGQDVALRCDPISGHVSLYWYRQALGQGPEFLTYFNYEAQQDKSGLPNDRFSAERPEGSISTLTIQRTEQRDSAMYRCASSLALGRGGRETQYFGPGTRLLVL.

V usage is TRBV9 and J usage is TRBJ2-5, with a tentative D call TRBD2 (5 bases). This CDR3 region has 14 residues. CDR1 and CDR2 (germline): SGDLS, YYNGEE. Deletions cut 2 bases from V and 5 bases from J, with 13 bases between. CDR3 in DNA: TGTGCCAGCAGCGTTTCGATGGGAGAGGAGACCCAGTACTTC. Translation gives CASSVSMGEETQYF.

The chain uses TRBV23-1 and TRBJ2-5; D is uncertain. TRBV23-1 falls under the ORF class, with uncertain function. V gave up 0 bases and J gave up 5 bases, with 16 bases separating them. CDR3 length: 16 residues. The CDR3 reads CASSQSGDGRSETQYF. The CDR3 DNA is TGCGCCAGCAGTCAATCTGGAGACGGGCGGAGTGAGACCCAGTACTTC.

The V and J genes are TRBV9 and TRBJ1-2; D gene ambiguous. This CDR3 is built from 14 residues. V lost 0 bases and J lost 0, with 6 bases in between. CDR1 is SGDLS, CDR2 YYNGEE, per germline. Here the CDR3 reads CASSVVRTNYGYTF. In DNA, the CDR3 is TGTGCCAGCAGCGTAGTTCGGACTAACTATGGCTACACCTTC.

V gene TRBV7-2 combines with J gene TRBJ1-4; the D gene is possibly TRBD1 (5 bases). V lost 6 bases and J lost 0, with 11 bases in between. The CDR3 consists of 15 residues. CDR1 SGHTA and CDR2 FQGNSA come from the germline V gene. In nucleotides, the CDR3 is TGTGCCAGCAGACTACGACAGACAACTAATGAAAAACTGTTTTTT. This encodes CASRLRQTTNEKLFF.

The V gene is TRBV9, the J gene TRBJ2-7; D assignment may be TRBD1 or TRBD2 (5 bases each). Trimming left V 3 bases short and J 6 bases short, with 10 bases between. CDR3 length: 12 amino acids. Germline CDR1 is SGDLS and CDR2 is YYNGEE. Here the CDR3 DNA reads TGTGCCAGCAGCGCTCTTGGGGGCGAGCAGTACTTC. Protein sequence: CASSALGGEQYF.

The chain is built from TRBV9 and TRBJ2-2, with TRBD1 matching over 8 bases. The CDR3 spans 16 residues. Germline V gene data show CDR1 as SGDLS and CDR2 as YYNGEE. The junction had 11 bases not matched to a gene; V was cut back by 4 bases and J by 6 bases. The CDR3 protein is CASSSRGAGGPGELFF. In DNA, the CDR3 is TGTGCCAGCAGCTCCAGGGGGGCAGGGGGCCCCGGGGAGCTGTTTTTT. Together with reference TRBV9 and TRBJ2-2, the CDR3 gives the full variable domain: DSGVTQTPKHLITATGQRVTLRCSPRSGDLSVYWYQQSLDQGLQFLIQYYNGEERAKGNILERFSAQQFPDLHSELNLSSLELGDSALYFCASSSRGAGGPGELFFGEGSRLTVL.

The chain recombines TRBV6-5 with TRBJ2-7; D is undetermined. Trimming removed 2 bases from V and 3 bases from J, with 8 bases in between. Germline CDR1 MNHEY, CDR2 SVGAGI. The CDR3 totals 13 residues. CDR3 amino acids: CASSYGSDYEQYF. In DNA form, the CDR3 reads TGTGCCAGCAGTTACGGGTCCGACTACGAGCAGTACTTC.

This clone was counted once. The V gene is TRBV10-3, the J gene TRBJ1-4, with 12 bases matching TRBD1. The CDR3 is made up of 18 amino acids. The V gene's germline CDR1 is ENHRY and CDR2 SYGVKD. V trimming: 0 bases; J trimming: 6 bases; junction bases outside the gene matches: 8. This CDR3 is CAISESGTGGEDDEKLFF. Here the CDR3 DNA reads TGTGCCATCAGTGAGTCGGGGACAGGGGGCGAGGACGATGAAAAACTGTTTTTT.

The chain joins TRBV5-5 to TRBJ1-4; D not resolved. V was clipped by 0 bases and J by 5 bases, with 14 bases between them. Germline lookup yields CDR1 SGHKS and CDR2 YYEKEE (reference sequence). The CDR3 runs 16 residues. The CDR3 is CASSLGLSSPNEKLFF. Here the CDR3 DNA reads TGTGCCAGCAGCTTGGGGCTTTCCTCTCCGAATGAAAAACTGTTTTTT.

The chain carries TRBV19 and TRBJ1-2, with D tentatively TRBD1 (5 bases). V gave up 3 bases and J gave up 3 bases, with 11 bases separating them. CDR1 and CDR2 from the germline V gene are LNHDA and SQIVND (reference sequence). The CDR3 runs 14 residues. In DNA, the CDR3 is TGTGCCAGTAGTATCCAGGGTTTGGACTATGGCTACACCTTC. Translated: CASSIQGLDYGYTF.

J is TRBJ2-3 and V is TRBV7-8; possibly TRBD2 for D (6 bases). Per the germline V gene, CDR1 is SGHVS and CDR2 is FQNEAQ. The CDR3 loop spans 16 amino acids. Trimming removed 5 bases at V and 2 bases at J, with 17 bases between. The CDR3 DNA reads as TGTGCCAGCAGCCCCCCCGGAGGGACCAACACAGATACGCAGTATTTT. It yields the protein CASSPPGGTNTDTQYF.

This clone was observed a few times. This rearrangement joins TRBV2 to TRBJ1-6, with D hard to call. The V gene's germline CDR1 is SNHLY and CDR2 FYNNEI. Trimming removed 4 bases at V and 7 bases at J, with 11 bases between. CDR3 length: 14 amino acids. In DNA, the CDR3 is TGTGCCAGCAGTGGACCGGGCGAGAATTCACCCCTCCACTTT. It yields the protein CASSGPGENSPLHF.

The chain links TRBV6-5 to TRBJ1-5; D is unclear. Trimming left V 0 bases short and J 4 bases short, with 10 bases between. Germline CDR1 MNHEY, CDR2 SVGAGI. CDR3 length equals 15 residues. CDR3 sequence (DNA): TGTGCCAGCAGTTACTCCGACATGGGAAATCAGCCCCAGCATTTT. The encoded protein is CASSYSDMGNQPQHF.